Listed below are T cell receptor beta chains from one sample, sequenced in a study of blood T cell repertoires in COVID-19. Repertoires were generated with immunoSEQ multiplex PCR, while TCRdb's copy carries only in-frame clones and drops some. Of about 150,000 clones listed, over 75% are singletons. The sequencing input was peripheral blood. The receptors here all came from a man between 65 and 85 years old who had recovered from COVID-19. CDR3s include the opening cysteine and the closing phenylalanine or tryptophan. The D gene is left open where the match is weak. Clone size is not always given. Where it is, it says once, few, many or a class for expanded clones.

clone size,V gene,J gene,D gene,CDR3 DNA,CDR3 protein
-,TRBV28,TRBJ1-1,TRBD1,TGTGCCAGCACCAGACAGGGGCGGGTCACTGAAGCTTTCTTT,CASTRQGRVTEAFF
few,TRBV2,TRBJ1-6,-,TGTGCCAGCAGTGAAGGGGCAGCCGACAGAAATTCACCCCTCCACTTT,CASSEGAADRNSPLHF
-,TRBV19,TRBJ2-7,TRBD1,TGTGCCAGTAGTATGACAGGGGGAGATTCCTACGAGCAGTACTTC,CASSMTGGDSYEQYF
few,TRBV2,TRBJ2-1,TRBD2,TGTGCCAGCACCAGCGGGATCTACAATGAGCAGTTCTTC,CASTSGIYNEQFF
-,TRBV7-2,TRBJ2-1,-,TGTGCCAGCAGCTTAGATAGCGCAAACTCCTACAATGAGCAGTTCTTC,CASSLDSANSYNEQFF
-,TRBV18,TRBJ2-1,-,TGTGCCAGCTCGCAAACTAGCTCCCAATACAATGAGCAGTTCTTC,CASSQTSSQYNEQFF
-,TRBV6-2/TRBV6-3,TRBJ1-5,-,TGTGCCAGCAGTTACGGTGGGGCAGGCAATCAGCCCCAGCATTTT,CASSYGGAGNQPQHF
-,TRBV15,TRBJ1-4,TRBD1,TGTGCCACCAGCAGGACAGGGGGCTTTCGTGAAAAACTGTTTTTT,CATSRTGGFREKLFF
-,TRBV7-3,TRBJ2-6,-,TGTGCCAGTTCGCCGGGTTCGGGGGCCAACGTCCTGACTTTC,CASSPGSGANVLTF
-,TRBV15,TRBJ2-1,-,TGTGCCACCAGCAGAATGTTGGGGGGTTCCTACAATGAGCAGTTCTTC,CATSRMLGGSYNEQFF
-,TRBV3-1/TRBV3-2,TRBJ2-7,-,TGTGCCAGCAGCCCGACCCTTTCAGGTTTCGAGCAGTACTTC,CASSPTLSGFEQYF
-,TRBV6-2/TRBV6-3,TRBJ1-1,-,TGTGCCAGCAGTTACGGTATGGGGGCCGGAGCTTTCTTT,CASSYGMGAGAFF
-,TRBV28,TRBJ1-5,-,TGTGCCAGCAGTTTACATAGCAATCAGCCCCAGCATTTT,CASSLHSNQPQHF
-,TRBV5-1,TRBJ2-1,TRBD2,TGCGCCAGCAGCCCCAGCGGGAGCTCCTACAATGAGCAGTTCTTC,CASSPSGSSYNEQFF
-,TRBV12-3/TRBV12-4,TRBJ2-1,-,TGTGCCAGCAGCCGTAGCTACAATGAGCAGTTCTTC,CASSRSYNEQFF
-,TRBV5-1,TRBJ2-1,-,TGCGCCAGCACGGAGAGCTCCTACAATGAGCAGTTCTTC,CASTESSYNEQFF
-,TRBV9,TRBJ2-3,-,TGTGCCAGCAGCGTAGGGCAGGGGAGCACAGATACGCAGTATTTT,CASSVGQGSTDTQYF
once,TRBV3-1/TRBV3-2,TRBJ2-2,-,TGTGCCAGCAGCCAAGGGGAGACAAGGATCACCGGGGAGCTGTTTTTT,CASSQGETRITGELFF
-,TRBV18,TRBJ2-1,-,TGTGCCAGCTCACTTGACAGGCGTTCCTACAATGAGCAGTTCTTC,CASSLDRRSYNEQFF
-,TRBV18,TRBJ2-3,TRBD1,TGTGCCAGCTCACCCATTGAGGGGGCCTGGGATACGCAGTATTTT,CASSPIEGAWDTQYF
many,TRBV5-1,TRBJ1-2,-,TGCGCCAGCAGCACAACAGGGCGTTATGGCTACACCTTC,CASSTTGRYGYTF
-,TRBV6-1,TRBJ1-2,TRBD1,TGTGCCAGCAGTCTGGGACAGGAGAATGGCTACACCTTC,CASSLGQENGYTF
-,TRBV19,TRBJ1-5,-,TGTGCCAGTAGTATAGATGGGGGGGCGGATCAGCCCCAGCATTTT,CASSIDGGADQPQHF
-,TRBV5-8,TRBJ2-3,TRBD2,TGTGCCAGCAGCTTGGGACAGGGGTCTAGCGGGAGCGCCGATACGCAGTATTTT,CASSLGQGSSGSADTQYF
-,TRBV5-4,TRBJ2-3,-,TGTGCCAGCAGCCGAGATACTAGCTATTTATCAGATACGCAGTATTTT,CASSRDTSYLSDTQYF
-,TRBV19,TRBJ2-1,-,TGTGCCAGTAGTACTGGGGCAGCCCCCCACAATGAGCAGTTCTTC,CASSTGAAPHNEQFF